The 9 T cell receptor beta chains below come from one sample, sequenced in a study of shared clonotypes between healthy human individuals. Naive CD8 cells, CD45RO-negative and positively selected for CCR7, excluded terminally differentiated effector memory CD45RA+ cells. Some clones are missing from TCRdb's copy, which holds only in-frame ones; the method was immunoSEQ multiplex PCR. Among under 2,000,000 clones listed, roughly 94% were seen once. Sequencing input: naive CD8+ T cells sorted from blood. All receptors derive from a man aged 18 to 35 in good health.

The V and J genes are TRBV28 and TRBJ2-7; D gene unclear. Deletions cut 1 base from V and 1 base from J, with 5 bases between. Germline CDR1 MDHEN, CDR2 SYDVKM. This CDR3 has 13 amino acids. Written as DNA, the CDR3 is TGTGCCAGCAGTTTATTTGAGTCCTACGAGCAGTACTTC. It is translated as CASSLFESYEQYF.

Details on this clone: Different DNA sequences within this sample yield the same CDR3. DNA of the CDR3: TGCGCCAGCAGCCAAGATCGGGGCACAGATACGCAGTATTTT. Protein sequence: CASSQDRGTDTQYF. The chain couples TRBV4-3 to TRBJ2-3; D is undetermined. CDR1 LGHNA and CDR2 YSLEER come from the germline V gene. The CDR3 length is 14 residues. V gave up 0 bases and J gave up 1 base, with 5 bases separating them.

J is TRBJ1-1 and V is TRBV28; 8 bases are a match to TRBD1. The CDR3 covers 14 residues. The germline V gene encodes CDR1 MDHEN and CDR2 SYDVKM. The V gene end was trimmed by 7 bases and the J gene end by 4 bases; junction bases not matched to a gene: 8. In DNA, the CDR3 is TGTGCCAGCACCAAGACAGGGGCCGCCACTGAAGCTTTCTTT. Amino acids: CASTKTGAATEAFF.

CDR3 region: CASSLPSGGEYNEQFF. In DNA form, the CDR3 reads TGTGCCAGCAGCTTACCATCGGGAGGCGAATACAATGAGCAGTTCTTC. The V and J genes are TRBV7-9 and TRBJ2-1, with TRBD2 identical over 7 bases. Germline CDR1 and CDR2: SEHNR and FQNEAQ (reference sequence). The CDR3 runs 16 residues. V was clipped by 2 bases and J by 4 bases; unmatched bases: 8.

The V gene is TRBV14, the J gene TRBJ1-1, with TRBD1 as a possible D gene (5 bases). The germline V gene has CDR1 SGHDN and CDR2 FVKESK. The CDR3 covers 18 residues. The V end was cut by 0 bases, the J end by 0 bases, with 17 bases between. The DNA of the CDR3 is TGTGCCAGCAGCCAAGATCTAACTAGGGACCCCATGAACACTGAAGCTTTCTTT. It translates to CASSQDLTRDPMNTEAFF. The variable domain in full, with the rest retrieved from reference TRBV14 and TRBJ1-1, is EAGVTQFPSHSVIEKGQTVTLRCDPISGHDNLYWYRRVMGKEIKFLLHFVKESKQDESGMPNNRFLAERTGGTYSTLKVQPAELEDSGVYFCASSQDLTRDPMNTEAFFGQGTRLTVV.

For this clone: The sample has other DNA sequences that encode this CDR3 too. The genes are TRBV5-4 and TRBJ2-7; 12 bases match TRBD2. Looked up from germline, CDR1 is SGHNT and CDR2 is YYREEE (reference sequence). J was trimmed by 6 bases and V by 4 bases; bases with no gene match: 2. This CDR3 region has 13 residues. The CDR3 region is CASSLGLAGEQYF. The CDR3 bases are TGTGCCAGCAGCCTGGGACTAGCGGGCGAGCAGTACTTC.

The rearrangement links TRBV19 to TRBJ2-7, with a weak D call TRBD2 (7 bases). With 3 bases removed from V and 2 bases from J, the gap between germline ends came to 11 bases. The CDR3 totals 14 residues. Germline V gene sequence: CDR1 LNHDA, CDR2 SQIVND (reference sequence). The CDR3 protein is CASSMAGATYEQYF. The DNA for the CDR3 is TGTGCCAGTAGTATGGCGGGGGCCACCTACGAGCAGTACTTC.

This chain joins TRBV4-1 and TRBJ2-1; TRBD2 is a possible D gene (5 bases). CDR3 length equals 17 residues. With 1 base removed from V and 0 bases from J, the gap between germline ends came to 13 bases. The V gene's germline CDR1 is MGHRA and CDR2 YSYEKL. The CDR3 spells CASSQGYWESSYNEQFF. CDR3 DNA: TGCGCCAGCAGCCAAGGGTATTGGGAGAGCTCCTACAATGAGCAGTTCTTC.

This clone was seen a single time. The V and J genes are TRBV9 and TRBJ2-7; 9 nucleotides line up with TRBD1. The ends lost 4 bases at V and 3 bases at J; junction bases unmatched: 11. This CDR3 contains 16 residues. The germline CDR1 and CDR2 sequences are SGDLS and YYNGEE. CDR3: CASSPTPGQGNYEQYF. The CDR3 DNA is TGTGCCAGCAGCCCGACTCCGGGACAGGGTAACTACGAGCAGTACTTC.